This T cell receptor beta chain derives from a study of blood T cell repertoires in COVID-19. Study summary: Samples of COVID-19 (acute and convalescent) were obtained from the United States, Italy and Spain. PBMCs, B-cell-depleted T cells, or T cells were the source of the cDNA or gDNA that made up the material.

This CDR3 is 18 amino acids long. Looked up from germline, CDR1 is SGHKS and CDR2 is YYEKEE (reference sequence). V was shortened by 0 bases and J by 0 bases, with 16 bases between the two germline ends. In the original workflow: The assay estimated nucleated cells by amplifying reference gene primers. Some clones are missing from TCRdb's copy, which holds only in-frame ones; the method was immunoSEQ multiplex PCR. V and J calls and clone size are copied from that table; D and trimming were computed from the DNA. Altogether fewer than 130,000 clones are present, around nine tenths being singletons, with the ten largest covering approximately 3.4%.

This chain joins TRBV5-5 and TRBJ1-3; tentatively, D is TRBD1 (5 bases). Sequencing used peripheral blood. The receptor was isolated from a woman aged 50 to 60 with acute or convalescent COVID-19. The CDR3 loop reads CASSLVGAGSLSGNTIYF. The CDR3 region has the DNA TGTGCCAGCAGCTTGGTTGGGGCAGGGTCCCTCTCTGGAAACACCATATATTTT.